These 5 T cell receptor beta chains were sequenced from one sample in a study of blood T cell repertoires in COVID-19. The protocol was immunoSEQ multiplex PCR, while the TCRdb copy is restricted to in-frame clones and leaves out a portion. Of roughly 400,000 clones listed, 90% are singletons. Sequenced material: PBMCs or T cells enriched from blood (not recorded which). These receptors all stem from a man between 18 and 29 years old who had recovered from COVID-19.

This clone has a handful of counts. The rearrangement uses TRBV7-9 and TRBJ1-1, with 7 bases fitting TRBD1. Germline lookup yields CDR1 SEHNR and CDR2 FQNEAQ (reference sequence). The ends lost 4 bases at V and 10 bases at J; junction bases unmatched: 6. There are 12 residues in the CDR3. Here the CDR3 reads CASSSGNRGAFF. The DNA of the CDR3 is TGTGCCAGCAGCTCCGGAAACAGGGGAGCTTTCTTT.

For this clone: Distinct nucleotide sequences in the sample also encode this CDR3. CDR3 in amino acids: CASSSQGGYTF. CDR3 bases: TGTGCCAGCAGCTCCCAGGGTGGCTACACCTTC. This chain joins TRBV7-9 and TRBJ1-2, with D possibly being TRBD1 (5 bases). Germline lookup yields CDR1 SEHNR and CDR2 FQNEAQ (reference sequence). V shed 4 bases and J shed 7 bases, with 7 bases lying between them. This CDR3 spans 11 amino acids.

The chain couples TRBV29-1 to TRBJ2-7; 10 bases fit TRBD1. The germline gives CDR1 SQVTM, CDR2 ANQGSEA. V shed 4 bases, J shed 3 bases, and the junction held 0 bases outside the gene matches. This CDR3 is 12 amino acids long. This chain's CDR3 is CSVGTGGYEQYF. Here the CDR3 DNA reads TGCAGCGTTGGGACAGGGGGCTACGAGCAGTACTTC.

The genes are TRBV6-5 and TRBJ1-1; D uncertain. The V and J ends lost 6 bases and 1 base respectively, with 9 bases between them. Germline CDR1 MNHEY, CDR2 SVGAGI. There are 13 residues in the CDR3. Written as DNA, the CDR3 is TGTGCCAGCAGCCTGAGGGAGAACACTGAAGCTTTCTTT. This codes for CASSLRENTEAFF.

The chain combines TRBV24-1 with TRBJ2-7; tentatively, D is TRBD2 (5 bases). The CDR3 covers 16 residues. V dropped 5 bases and J dropped 6 bases, with 22 bases sitting between them. Germline V gene data show CDR1 as KGHDR and CDR2 as SFDVKD. CDR3 loop: CATSVLSGPKVSEQYF. The CDR3 region has the DNA TGTGCCACCAGTGTCCTAAGCGGCCCTAAAGTTTCCGAGCAGTACTTC.